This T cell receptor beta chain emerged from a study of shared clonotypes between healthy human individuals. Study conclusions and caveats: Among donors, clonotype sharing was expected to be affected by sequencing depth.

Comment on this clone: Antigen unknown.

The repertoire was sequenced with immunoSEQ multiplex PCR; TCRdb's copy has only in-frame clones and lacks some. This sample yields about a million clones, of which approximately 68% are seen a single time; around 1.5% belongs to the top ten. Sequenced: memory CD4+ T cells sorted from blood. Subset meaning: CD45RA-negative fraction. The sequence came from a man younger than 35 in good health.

The DNA of the CDR3 is TGTGCCAGCAGCTTAGAGGGGATGGGGGCCAACGTCCTGACTTTC. This sequence encodes CASSLEGMGANVLTF. This chain links TRBV7-3 with TRBJ2-6; perhaps D is TRBD1 or TRBD2 (5 bases each). V dropped 2 bases and J dropped 4 bases, with 9 bases sitting between them. The CDR3 has 15 residues. Per the germline V gene, CDR1 is SGHTA and CDR2 is FQGTGA.